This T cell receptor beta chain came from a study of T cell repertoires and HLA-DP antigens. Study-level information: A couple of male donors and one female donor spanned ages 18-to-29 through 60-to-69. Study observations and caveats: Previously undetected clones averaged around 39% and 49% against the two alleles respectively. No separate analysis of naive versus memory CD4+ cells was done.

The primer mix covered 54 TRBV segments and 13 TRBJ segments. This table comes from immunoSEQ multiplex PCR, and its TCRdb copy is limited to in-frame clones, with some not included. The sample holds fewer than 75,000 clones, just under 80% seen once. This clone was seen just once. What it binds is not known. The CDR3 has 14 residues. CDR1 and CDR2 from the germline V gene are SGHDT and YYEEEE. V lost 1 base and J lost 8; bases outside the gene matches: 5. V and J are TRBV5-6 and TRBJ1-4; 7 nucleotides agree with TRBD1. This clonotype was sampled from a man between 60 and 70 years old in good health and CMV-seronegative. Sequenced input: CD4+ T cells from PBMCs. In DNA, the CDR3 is TGTGCCAGCAGCTTGACAGGGGATAGGGAAAAACTGTTTTTT. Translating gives CASSLTGDREKLFF.